This passage covers 19 T cell receptor beta chains from one sample sequenced in a study of blood T cells in healthy people across ages. A sample-barcoded 5' primer and a J-beta primer mix were used in a second PCR of about 7 to 12 cycles. TCRdb recomputed calls from the 5' RACE reads with MiXCR, one row per CDR3 protein. The table lists about 1.8 million distinct CDR3 sequences, about 50% of them singletons. The sequenced sample consisted of blood. These receptor sequences come from a woman aged 35 to 49 in good health.

V and J are TRBV6-1 and TRBJ1-2; the match to TRBD1 covers 7 bases. V lost 7 bases, J lost 2 bases, and 7 bases stayed unmatched. This CDR3 has 14 amino acids. The germline V gene has CDR1 MNHNS and CDR2 SASEGT. CDR3 in DNA: TGTGCCAGCATCAGGACAGGAGTAAACTATGGCTACACCTTC. Translating it yields CASIRTGVNYGYTF.

This clonotype was counted between two and nine times. The chain employs TRBV6-2 or TRBV6-3 and TRBJ2-1; D is uncertain. The CDR3 is made up of 13 amino acids. From germline, CDR1 is MNHEY and CDR2 SVGEGT. V lost 2 bases and J 6 bases, leaving 8 bases between the germline ends. The CDR3 loop is CASSYSTFNEQFF. The CDR3 DNA sequence: TGTGCCAGCAGTTACAGCACCTTCAATGAGCAGTTCTTC.

This chain uses TRBV4-2 with TRBJ2-5; TRBD2 is a possible D gene (5 bases). V gave up 0 bases and J gave up 0 bases, with 8 bases separating them. CDR3 length: 15 amino acids. Germline lookup yields CDR1 LGHNA and CDR2 YNFKEQ. CDR3 region: CASSQEPLDQETQYF. The CDR3 nucleotides read TGTGCCAGCAGCCAAGAACCACTAGACCAAGAGACCCAGTACTTC.

This clonotype was observed many times. As DNA, the CDR3 is TGTGCCAGCAGCCCGGGACAGGGAGGAACTGAAGCTTTCTTT. Its protein product is CASSPGQGGTEAFF. V gene TRBV7-9 combines with J gene TRBJ1-1; 9 positions agree with TRBD1. Per germline, CDR1 SEHNR and CDR2 FQNEAQ (reference sequence). The CDR3 runs to 14 residues. J lost 5 bases, V lost 5 bases, and 6 bases had no gene match.

CDR3 bases: TGCGCCAGCAGCTTGGTAGACAGGGGGCGGGATGAGCAGTTCTTC. This sequence encodes CASSLVDRGRDEQFF. V gene TRBV5-1 combines with J gene TRBJ2-1; 10 nucleotides line up with TRBD1. This CDR3 has 15 amino acids. V was clipped by 0 bases and J by 8 bases; unmatched bases: 5. CDR1 and CDR2 (germline): SGHRS, YFSETQ. The full variable domain, in which reference TRBV5-1 and TRBJ2-1 provide the parts outside the CDR3, is KAGVTQTPRYLIKTRGQQVTLSCSPISGHRSVSWYQQTPGQGLQFLFEYFSETQRNKGNFPGRFSGRQFSNSRSEMNVSTLELGDSALYLCASSLVDRGRDEQFFGPGTRLTVL.

This clonotype was detected only once. The genes are TRBV3-1 and TRBJ2-3; 10 nucleotides line up with TRBD2. Trimming took 0 bases from V and 6 from J; bases not matched to a gene: 12. In germline, CDR1 is LGHDT, CDR2 YNNKEL (reference sequence). This CDR3 comprises 18 residues. Here the CDR3 reads CASSQDPPSGGLLDTQYF. CDR3 DNA sequence: TGTGCCAGCAGCCAAGATCCCCCTAGCGGGGGTCTTCTTGATACGCAGTATTTT.

The chain joins TRBV6-2 or TRBV6-3 to TRBJ2-7; 13 bases map to TRBD2. V dropped 4 bases and J dropped 6; count of bases not matched to a gene: 6. From germline, CDR1 is MNHEY and CDR2 SVGEGT. CDR3 size: 15 residues. The CDR3 protein is CASSSSGLAGIEQYF. CDR3 nucleotides: TGTGCCAGCAGTTCCTCGGGACTAGCGGGGATCGAGCAGTACTTC.

The chain recombines TRBV20-1 with TRBJ2-7; D may match TRBD1 or TRBD2 (5 bases each). The CDR3 has 14 amino acids. Germline V gene data show CDR1 as DFQATT and CDR2 as SNEGSKA (reference sequence). The V end was cut by 3 bases, the J end by 1 base, with 13 bases between. This CDR3 is CSARVGPGSYEQYF. The CDR3 DNA sequence: TGCAGTGCTAGGGTGGGACCCGGGTCCTACGAGCAGTACTTC.

This clonotype turned up a few times. The chain uses TRBV5-6 and TRBJ1-1, with D hard to call. The length of the CDR3 is 13 residues. Germline-derived CDR1 and CDR2 are SGHDT and YYEEEE. Trimming took 5 bases from V and 2 from J, leaving 10 bases between them. CDR3 amino acids: CASSFDLNTEAFF. The CDR3 bases are TGTGCCAGCAGTTTTGATCTTAACACTGAAGCTTTCTTT.

The V call is TRBV6-2 or TRBV6-3, the J call TRBJ2-4; TRBD2 agrees at 7 bases. The J call may be faulty, since TRBJ2-7 better matches the DNA end. The CDR3 loop spans 15 amino acids. Germline assignment: CDR1 MNHEY and CDR2 SVGEGT. CDR3 sequence (DNA): TGTGCCAGCAGTGAGCGGCTAGCGGAGATTGACGAGCAGTACTTC. Its translation: CASSERLAEIDEQYF.

The CDR3 sequence is CSASLPSPVNEQFF. In DNA, the CDR3 is TGCAGTGCTAGCCTCCCGAGTCCGGTCAATGAGCAGTTCTTC. The chain combines TRBV20-1 with TRBJ2-1, with unresolved D. V was clipped by 3 bases and J by 6 bases, with 15 bases between them. The length of the CDR3 is 14 residues. Germline lookup yields CDR1 DFQATT and CDR2 SNEGSKA (reference sequence).

The chain carries TRBV28 and TRBJ2-1, with a weak D call TRBD2 (6 bases). The better agreement between TRBJ2-7 and the DNA end casts doubt on the J call. The CDR3 loop spans 14 amino acids. Germline CDR1 MDHEN, CDR2 SYDVKM. This chain's CDR3 is CASSLVGEDGEQYF. In nucleotides, the CDR3 is TGTGCCAGCAGTTTAGTTGGGGAGGACGGCGAGCAGTACTTC.

The rearrangement joins TRBV6-1 to TRBJ2-5; 14 bases agree with TRBD2. Losses at the gene ends were 5 bases for V and 2 bases for J; bases not matched to a gene: 7. The germline V gene has CDR1 MNHNS and CDR2 SASEGT. This CDR3 spans 17 amino acids. The CDR3 reads CASSPMGLAGEQETQYF. DNA of the CDR3: TGTGCCAGCAGTCCCATGGGACTAGCGGGGGAACAAGAGACCCAGTACTTC.

This chain joins TRBV7-6 and TRBJ2-5, with 10 bases fitting TRBD1. Germline lookup yields CDR1 SGHVS and CDR2 FNYEAQ. J was trimmed by 4 bases and V by 0 bases; bases with no gene match: 2. The CDR3 has 15 amino acids. This CDR3 is CASSLAGTGVETQYF. CDR3 sequence (DNA): TGTGCCAGCAGCTTAGCCGGGACAGGGGTAGAGACCCAGTACTTC.

This clonotype has a handful of counts. V and J are TRBV4-3 and TRBJ2-5; D not resolved. The CDR3 loop spans 15 amino acids. V lost 1 base to trimming and J lost 0 bases, with 9 bases between them. Germline values: CDR1 LGHNA, CDR2 YSLEER. This CDR3 is CASSQGEEYQETQYF. The CDR3 DNA follows: TGCGCCAGCAGCCAAGGGGAAGAGTACCAAGAGACCCAGTACTTC.

V is TRBV10-3 and J is TRBJ1-6; D possibly corresponds to TRBD1 (5 bases). The ends were cut back, 10 bases at V and 0 bases at J, with 28 bases in the middle. The CDR3 has 20 amino acids. Germline values: CDR1 ENHRY, CDR2 SYGVKD. The DNA for the CDR3 is TGTGCCACCAATCCCGATCCCGGGACTCCGACGAGCTCCTATAATTCACCCCTCCACTTT. Translation gives CATNPDPGTPTSSYNSPLHF.

This chain uses TRBV7-2 with TRBJ1-1; unclear D gene. This CDR3 is built from 13 residues. Germline-derived CDR1 and CDR2 are SGHTA and FQGNSA. Trimming took 3 bases from V and 1 from J, leaving 6 bases between them. CDR3 sequence reads: CASSFLTNTEAFF. CDR3 nucleotides: TGTGCCAGCAGCTTTCTGACGAACACTGAAGCTTTCTTT.

Regarding this clonotype: The junction does not match germline at one end; this may be a read error. The V call is TRBV6-5, the J call TRBJ1-2; no clear D gene. Germline assignment: CDR1 MNHEY and CDR2 SVGAGI. The CDR3 loop spans 13 amino acids. CDR3 nucleotides: TGTGTCAGCAGTTACGCCGTAATCTATGGCTACACCTTC. Translated: CVSSYAVIYGYTF.

The genes are TRBV20-1 and TRBJ2-7; TRBD1 matches at 8 bases. Unmatched junction bases numbered 14, after V lost 2 bases and J lost 5 bases. Germline CDR1 reads DFQATT; CDR2 reads SNEGSKA (reference sequence). This CDR3 is 16 amino acids long. Written as DNA, the CDR3 is TGCAGTGCTAGAAATACAGACAGGGGAATTTTACACGAGCAGTACTTC. Encoded protein: CSARNTDRGILHEQYF.